The sequence of this TCR beta chain was determined in a study of blood T cell repertoires in COVID-19. Study information: Acute and convalescent COVID-19 specimens originated in the United States, Italy and Spain. T cells, B-cell-depleted T cells, or PBMCs provided the cDNA or gDNA that served as material.

Germline CDR1 reads SGDLS; CDR2 reads YYNGEE. The trim removed 3 bases at V and 8 bases at J, leaving 9 bases unmatched. The CDR3 extends over 14 amino acids. Under the authors' procedure: Reference gene primer amplification gave estimated nucleated cell counts. Libraries were prepared by immunoSEQ multiplex PCR; TCRdb keeps only in-frame clonotypes and omits some of them. The V and J calls and the clone size are those of that table, but D and trimming were determined from the DNA. Among approximately 99,000 clones listed, about 88% were seen once. Sequencing was performed on peripheral blood. This sequence joins TRBV9 and TRBJ1-2; 8 bases line up with TRBD1. This receptor was taken from a human donor in a cohort sampled during active COVID-19. The CDR3 DNA is TGTGCCAGCAGCGCCCGCCAGGGGGCGGGGGGCTACACCTTC. This sequence encodes CASSARQGAGGYTF.